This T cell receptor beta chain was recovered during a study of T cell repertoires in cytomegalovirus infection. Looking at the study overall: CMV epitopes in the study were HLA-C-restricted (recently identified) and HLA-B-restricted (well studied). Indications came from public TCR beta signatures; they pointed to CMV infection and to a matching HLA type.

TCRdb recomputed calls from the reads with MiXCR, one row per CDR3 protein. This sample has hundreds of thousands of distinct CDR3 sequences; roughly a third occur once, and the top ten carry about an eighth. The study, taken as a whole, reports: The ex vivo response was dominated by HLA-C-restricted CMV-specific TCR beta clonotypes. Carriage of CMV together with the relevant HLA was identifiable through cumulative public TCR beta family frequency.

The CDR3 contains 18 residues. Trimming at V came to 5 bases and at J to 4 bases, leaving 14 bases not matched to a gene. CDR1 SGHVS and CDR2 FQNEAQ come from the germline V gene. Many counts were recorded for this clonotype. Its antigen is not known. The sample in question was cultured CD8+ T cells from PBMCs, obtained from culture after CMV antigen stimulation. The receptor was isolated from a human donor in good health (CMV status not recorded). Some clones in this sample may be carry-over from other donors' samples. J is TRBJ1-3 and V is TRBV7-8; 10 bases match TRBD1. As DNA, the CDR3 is TGTGCCAGCAGCGCCGGGGGACAGGGGATCCTGGGAGGAAACACCATATATTTT. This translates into CASSAGGQGILGGNTIYF.